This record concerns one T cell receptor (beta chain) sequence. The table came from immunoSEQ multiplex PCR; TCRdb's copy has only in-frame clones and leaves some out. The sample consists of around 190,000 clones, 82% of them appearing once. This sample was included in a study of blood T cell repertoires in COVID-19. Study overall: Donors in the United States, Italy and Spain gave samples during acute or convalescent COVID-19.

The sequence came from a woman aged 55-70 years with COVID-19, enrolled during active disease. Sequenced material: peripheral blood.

CDR3: CASSKGSTGGNSPLHF. In DNA, the CDR3 is TGTGCCAGCAGCAAAGGATCGACAGGGGGCAATTCACCCCTCCACTTT. The chain combines TRBV6-6 with TRBJ1-6, with TRBD1 matching over 10 bases. V lost 6 bases, J lost 7 bases, and 9 bases stayed unmatched. The CDR3 consists of 16 residues. Germline CDR1 reads MNHNY; CDR2 reads SVGAGI (reference sequence).